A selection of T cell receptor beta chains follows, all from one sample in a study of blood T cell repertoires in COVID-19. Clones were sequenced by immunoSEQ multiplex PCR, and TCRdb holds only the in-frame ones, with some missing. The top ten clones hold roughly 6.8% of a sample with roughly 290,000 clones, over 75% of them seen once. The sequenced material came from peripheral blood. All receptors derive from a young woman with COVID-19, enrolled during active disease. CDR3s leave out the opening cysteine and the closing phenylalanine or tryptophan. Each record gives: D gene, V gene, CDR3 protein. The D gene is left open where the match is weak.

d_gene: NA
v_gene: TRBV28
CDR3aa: ASSFGGPREAF

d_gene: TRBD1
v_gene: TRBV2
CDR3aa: ADSGQGVSGNTIY

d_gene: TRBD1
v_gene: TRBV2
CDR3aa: ASSWDSYEQY

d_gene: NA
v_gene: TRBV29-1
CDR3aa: SVEIPTTGLIAKNIQY

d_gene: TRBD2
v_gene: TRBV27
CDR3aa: ASSLSLPSGLSTDTQY

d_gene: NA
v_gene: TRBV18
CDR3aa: ASSPTGTGEQY

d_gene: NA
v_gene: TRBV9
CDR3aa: ASSVGSSVGTEAF

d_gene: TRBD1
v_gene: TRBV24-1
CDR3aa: ATSDTTGTGPDTQY

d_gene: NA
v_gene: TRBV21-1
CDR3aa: ASSKVGTVSSYNSPLH

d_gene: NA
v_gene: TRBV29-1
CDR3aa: SVDPQGSNYGYT

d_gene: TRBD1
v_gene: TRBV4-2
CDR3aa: ASSMRGQGIREGYT

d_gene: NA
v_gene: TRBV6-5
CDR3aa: ASSIKYGSNQPQH

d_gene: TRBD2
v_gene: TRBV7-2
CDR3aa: ASRGQAGRDEQF

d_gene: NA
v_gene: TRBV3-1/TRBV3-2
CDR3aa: ASSQVRWEQF

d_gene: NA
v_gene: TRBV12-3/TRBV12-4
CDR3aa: ASSLSTLEQY

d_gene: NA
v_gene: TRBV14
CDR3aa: ASSQVAGAYEQY

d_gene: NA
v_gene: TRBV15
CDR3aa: ATRASSTGELF

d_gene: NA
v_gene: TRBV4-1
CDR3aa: ASSSQGSEAF

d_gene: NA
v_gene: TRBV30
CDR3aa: AWTEVRLDSGYT

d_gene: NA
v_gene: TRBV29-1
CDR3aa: SVGWRDLRGYT

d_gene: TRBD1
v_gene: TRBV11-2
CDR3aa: ASSRAGQAADGYT

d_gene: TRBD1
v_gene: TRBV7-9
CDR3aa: ASSRTGREQY

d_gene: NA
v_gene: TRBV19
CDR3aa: ASSPDRSAYNEQF

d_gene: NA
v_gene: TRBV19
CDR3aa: ASSIEGRRNQPQH

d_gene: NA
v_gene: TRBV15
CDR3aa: ATSAGQAPYSNQPQH

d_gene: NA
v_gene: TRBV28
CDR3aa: ASSSHREVHQPQH

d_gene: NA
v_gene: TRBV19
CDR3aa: ASSIDSSYYGYT

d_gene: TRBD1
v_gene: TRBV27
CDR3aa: ASRGTGTGVRYGYT

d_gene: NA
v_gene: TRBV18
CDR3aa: ASSPPGISQETQY

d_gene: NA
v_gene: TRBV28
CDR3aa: ASRITGPNEQF

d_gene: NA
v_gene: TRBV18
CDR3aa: ASSPIGRSYSYEQY

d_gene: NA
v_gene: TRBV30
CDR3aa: AWRHSSYEQY

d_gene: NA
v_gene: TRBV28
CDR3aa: ASSLSTPPGAQY

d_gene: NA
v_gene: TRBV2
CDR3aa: ASKLTGNTGELF

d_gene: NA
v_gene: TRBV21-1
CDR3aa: ASTTQQPEQY

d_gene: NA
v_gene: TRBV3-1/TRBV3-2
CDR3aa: ASSQSAGKGSPLH

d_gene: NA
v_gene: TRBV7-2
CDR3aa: ASSFPGEGGYGYT

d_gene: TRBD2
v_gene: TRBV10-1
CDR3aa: ASSLLAGVIDTQY

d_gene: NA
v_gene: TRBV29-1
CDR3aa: SVVEGSGANVLT

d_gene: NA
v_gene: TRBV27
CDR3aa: ASKAAIAYEQY

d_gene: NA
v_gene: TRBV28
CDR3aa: ASRDSSEKLF

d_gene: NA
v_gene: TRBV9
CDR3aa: ASSPSGGTAGGYT

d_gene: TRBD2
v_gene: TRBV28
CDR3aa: ASSSASSGRTDTQY

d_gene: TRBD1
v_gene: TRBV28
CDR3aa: ASSFPPTGGSTNEKLF

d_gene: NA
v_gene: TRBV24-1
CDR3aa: ATAGVGGAYNEQF

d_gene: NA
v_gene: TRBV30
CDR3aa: AWEMGHGNTIY

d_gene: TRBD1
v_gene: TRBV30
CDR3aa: AWSDYRGYSYEQY

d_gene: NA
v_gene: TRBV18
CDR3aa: ASSPLGEGLGEAF

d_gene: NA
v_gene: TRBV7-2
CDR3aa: ASSLGGLNYGYT